One sample yielded the 12 T cell receptor beta chains listed below, sequenced in a study of post-analysis software for immune sequencing data. The study's findings and limits: Compared with controls, patients had more of five or six TRBV segments, including TRBV5-6, TRBV5-1 and TRBV20-1.

Unique-molecular-identifier-tagged TCR beta cDNA libraries were used. Using its own MiXCR run on the PCR reads, TCRdb lists one record per CDR3 protein. The repertoire consists of roughly 700,000 distinct CDR3 sequences, with about 27% occurring once and the leading ten covering around 0.55%. Their antigens are not known. Sequencing was carried out using blood. These receptors were taken from a girl under 18 with multiple sclerosis.

In its sample, this clonotype was seen many times. The rearrangement uses TRBV7-9 and TRBJ1-2; 10 bases match TRBD1. The CDR3 runs to 12 residues. V lost 4 bases to trimming and J lost 8 bases; unmatched junction nucleotides: 1. CDR1 is SEHNR, CDR2 FQNEAQ, per germline (reference sequence). The CDR3 coding sequence is TGTGCCAGCAGCTCGACAGGGGGCGGCTACACCTTC. Translated: CASSSTGGGYTF.

J is TRBJ2-1 and V is TRBV10-3; no firm D call. Germline values: CDR1 ENHRY, CDR2 SYGVKD. The CDR3 runs 12 residues. V was trimmed by 3 bases and J by 1 base, leaving 1 base between them. CDR3 nucleotide sequence: TGTGCCATCAGTGATTCCTACAATGAGCAGTTCTTC. Its translation: CAISDSYNEQFF.

The V gene is TRBV5-1, the J gene TRBJ2-1; perhaps TRBD1 as D (6 bases). Germline CDR1 SGHRS, CDR2 YFSETQ. V dropped 2 bases and J dropped 6 bases, with 12 bases sitting between them. The CDR3 loop spans 14 amino acids. The CDR3 DNA sequence: TGCGCCAGCAGCTTATCAACGGACAGCAATGAGCAGTTCTTC. Protein: CASSLSTDSNEQFF.

The V gene is TRBV25-1, the J gene TRBJ1-6; D possibly corresponds to TRBD1 (5 bases). Trimming took off 7 bases at V and 10 bases at J, with 14 bases between the two ends. This CDR3 has 13 residues. Germline CDR1 MGHDK, CDR2 SYGVNS. CDR3 in DNA: TGTGCCAGCAAAGGAGAGGGGAACTCACCCCTCCACTTT. Protein sequence: CASKGEGNSPLHF. Together with reference TRBV25-1 and TRBJ1-6, the CDR3 gives the full variable domain: EADIYQTPRYLVIGTGKKITLECSQTMGHDKMYWYQQDPGMELHLIHYSYGVNSTEKGDLSSESTVSRIRTEHFPLTLESARPSHTSQYLCASKGEGNSPLHFGNGTRLTVT.

This clonotype was seen only once. The chain has TRBV10-2 and TRBJ2-2, with D possibly being TRBD2 (6 bases). Trimming left V 7 bases short and J 0 bases short, with 15 bases between. Germline V gene lookup returns CDR1 WSHSY and CDR2 SAAADI. CDR3 length: 16 amino acids. The CDR3 reads CASKVLADSNTGELFF. CDR3 in DNA: TGCGCCAGCAAGGTATTAGCGGACTCGAACACCGGGGAGCTGTTTTTT.

The V gene is TRBV5-6, the J gene TRBJ2-2; TRBD2 matches 9 bases. V shed 4 bases, J shed 5 bases, and the junction held 9 bases outside the gene matches. The CDR3 loop spans 16 amino acids. Germline V gene lookup returns CDR1 SGHDT and CDR2 YYEEEE. Written as DNA, the CDR3 is TGTGCCAGCAGCCACTCGCCGGCGGGAGGGACCGGGGAGCTGTTTTTT. It yields the protein CASSHSPAGGTGELFF. Complete variable domain (other parts from reference TRBV5-6 and TRBJ2-2): DAGVTQSPTHLIKTRGQQVTLRCSPKSGHDTVSWYQQALGQGPQFIFQYYEEEERQRGNFPDRFSGHQFPNYSSELNVNALLLGDSALYLCASSHSPAGGTGELFFGEGSRLTVL.

The chain carries TRBV24-1 and TRBJ2-5; D is unresolved. Per the germline V gene, CDR1 is KGHDR and CDR2 is SFDVKD. Trimming stripped 3 bases from V and 3 bases from J, with 10 bases between. CDR3 length: 14 residues. This CDR3 reads CATSDLGNKETQYF. CDR3 nucleotides: TGTGCCACCAGTGATCTAGGAAATAAAGAGACCCAGTACTTC.

Worth noting for this clonotype: Just one base apart from a much larger clone, this may be a read error. V gene TRBV4-3 combines with J gene TRBJ2-3, with 10 bases identical to TRBD1. V lost 4 bases to trimming and J lost 14 bases; unmatched junction nucleotides: 27. Germline values: CDR1 LGHNA, CDR2 YSLEER. CDR3 size: 19 residues. CDR3 in amino acids: CASSRYGDRGRIGEEKLYF. For the CDR3, the DNA is TGCGCCAGCAGCCGCTACGGGGACAGGGGTCGGATCGGGGAAGAAAAACTGTATTTT.

This clonotype showed up just a few times. The chain couples TRBV7-2 to TRBJ2-1, with unresolved D. V was pared by 3 bases and J by 2 bases, with 8 bases between. The germline CDR1 and CDR2 sequences are SGHTA and FQGNSA. This CDR3 is 14 amino acids long. CDR3 loop: CASSFPGPYNEQFF. The DNA for the CDR3 is TGTGCCAGCAGCTTCCCCGGTCCCTACAATGAGCAGTTCTTC.

This clonotype has only a few counts. The V gene is TRBV9, the J gene TRBJ2-5; tentative D call: TRBD1 (6 bases). CDR1 and CDR2 from the germline V gene are SGDLS and YYNGEE. V was clipped by 4 bases and J by 4 bases, with 14 bases between them. This CDR3 contains 14 residues. In DNA form, the CDR3 reads TGTGCCAGCAGCCCCCGGATCAGGGGAGAGACCCAGTACTTC. Protein sequence: CASSPRIRGETQYF. The whole variable domain, remainder taken from reference TRBV9 and TRBJ2-5, is DSGVTQTPKHLITATGQRVTLRCSPRSGDLSVYWYQQSLDQGLQFLIQYYNGEERAKGNILERFSAQQFPDLHSELNLSSLELGDSALYFCASSPRIRGETQYFGPGTRLLVL.

This clonotype turned up a few times. The chain links TRBV7-9 to TRBJ2-1; 7 bases map to TRBD2. The CDR3 sequence is 15 residues long. V gave up 5 bases and J gave up 6 bases; unmatched junction bases: 10. Germline V CDR1 and CDR2: SEHNR, FQNEAQ (reference sequence). CDR3 coding DNA: TGTGCCAGCAGCCAGGGAGGGACGGGAGTCAATGAGCAGTTCTTC. Translating it yields CASSQGGTGVNEQFF.

This clonotype was counted a single time. V usage is TRBV6-6 and J usage is TRBJ1-2; D is undetermined. The CDR3 is made up of 13 amino acids. V was shortened by 0 bases and J by 4 bases, with 6 bases between the two germline ends. Germline V gene data show CDR1 as MNHNY and CDR2 as SVGAGI (reference sequence). CDR3 sequence: CASSYSTVYGYTF. DNA of the CDR3: TGTGCCAGCAGTTACTCGACCGTCTATGGCTACACCTTC.